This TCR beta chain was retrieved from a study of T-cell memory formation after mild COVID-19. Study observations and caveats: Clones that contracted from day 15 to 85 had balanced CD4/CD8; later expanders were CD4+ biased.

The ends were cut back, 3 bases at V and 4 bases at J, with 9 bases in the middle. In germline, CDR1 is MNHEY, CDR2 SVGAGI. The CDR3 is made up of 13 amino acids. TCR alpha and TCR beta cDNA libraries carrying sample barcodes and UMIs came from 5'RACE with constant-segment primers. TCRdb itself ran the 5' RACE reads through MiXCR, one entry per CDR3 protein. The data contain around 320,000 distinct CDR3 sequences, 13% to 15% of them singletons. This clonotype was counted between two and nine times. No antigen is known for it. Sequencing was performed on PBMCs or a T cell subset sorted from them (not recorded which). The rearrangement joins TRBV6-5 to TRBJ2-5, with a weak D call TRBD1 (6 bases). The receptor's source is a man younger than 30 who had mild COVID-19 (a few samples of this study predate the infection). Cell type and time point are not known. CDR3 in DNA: TGTGCCAGCAGTTATTGGGGGCGAGAGACCCAGTACTTC. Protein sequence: CASSYWGRETQYF.